The 5 T cell receptor beta chains in this list originate from one sample, sequenced in a study of cytomegalovirus exposure and HLA in healthy donors. Sequenced by immunoSEQ multiplex PCR; TCRdb stores in-frame clones only, minus some. The sample shows 150,000 to 200,000 clones, about 89% of them seen only once. Material for sequencing was PBMCs. The receptors were gathered from a man in his late teens or twenties in good health and CMV-seropositive.

Turning to this clone: Other DNA sequences in this sample translate to the same CDR3. The chain couples TRBV6-5 to TRBJ1-3; 8 bases map to TRBD1. The CDR3 spans 15 residues. CDR1 is MNHEY, CDR2 SVGAGI, per germline. Trimming cost V 0 bases and J 2 bases; bases outside gene matches: 0. Here the CDR3 DNA reads TGTGCCAGCAGTTACTCGACAGGGGCTGGAAACACCATATATTTT. This encodes CASSYSTGAGNTIYF.

This clone occurred once. This rearrangement joins TRBV29-1 to TRBJ2-4; TRBD2 might be the D (6 bases). Looked up from germline, CDR1 is SQVTM and CDR2 is ANQGSEA. This CDR3 contains 13 residues. V lost 3 bases, J lost 6 bases, and 12 bases lay in between. Here the CDR3 DNA reads TGCAGCGTTGAGGAGGGTTTTAGAAACATTCAGTACTTC. Its protein product is CSVEEGFRNIQYF.

V is TRBV28 and J is TRBJ1-4; TRBD1 is a possible D gene (5 bases). CDR3 length: 16 amino acids. Germline CDR1 reads MDHEN; CDR2 reads SYDVKM. V was pared by 5 bases and J by 5 bases, with 18 bases between. The DNA of the CDR3 is TGTGCCAGCAGTATCTACCGGACACGGCTCAATGAAAAACTGTTTTTT. It is translated as CASSIYRTRLNEKLFF.

The chain recombines TRBV27 with TRBJ2-1; TRBD2 aligns across 11 bases. With V trimmed by 5 bases and J by 12 bases, 9 bases remained unmatched. Germline loops: CDR1 MNHEY, CDR2 SMNVEV (reference sequence). This CDR3 region has 14 residues. Written as DNA, the CDR3 is TGTGCCAGCAGTGGGACTAGCGGACGGACCGGGCAGTTCTTC. Its protein is CASSGTSGRTGQFF.

The gene calls are TRBV7-9 and TRBJ1-1, with D maybe TRBD1 (6 bases). This CDR3 spans 14 amino acids. V dropped 4 bases and J dropped 1 base, with 10 bases sitting between them. The germline gives CDR1 SEHNR, CDR2 FQNEAQ (reference sequence). In DNA, the CDR3 is TGTGCCAGCAGCTACCGAGGGGGGAACACTGAAGCTTTCTTT. Translating it yields CASSYRGGNTEAFF.